These T cell receptor beta chains were read from a single sample in a study of blood T cell repertoires in COVID-19. Produced via immunoSEQ multiplex PCR; TCRdb's table is partial and in-frame only. The table records roughly 160,000 clones, about 88% of them present only once. The sequenced material came from peripheral blood. Receptors originate from a man aged 60 to 75 with COVID-19, enrolled during active disease. Both conserved end residues are part of each CDR3. Fields, in order: V gene, D gene, J gene, clone size, CDR3 DNA, CDR3 protein. A D gene is named only where the DNA matches it firmly. Clone size is given for some rows only: seen once, a few or many times, or a class if the clone is expanded.

V gene: TRBV4-3; D gene: NA; J gene: TRBJ2-3; clone size: NA; CDR3 DNA: TGCGCCAGCAGCCAAGTGTACGGGTTGGAAGATACGCAGTATTTT; CDR3 protein: CASSQVYGLEDTQYF
V gene: TRBV4-3; D gene: TRBD1; J gene: TRBJ2-2; clone size: few; CDR3 DNA: TGCGCCAGCAGCCAGAGGCGGGACAGGGGGACCGGGGAGCTGTTTTTT; CDR3 protein: CASSQRRDRGTGELFF
V gene: TRBV5-6; D gene: TRBD1; J gene: TRBJ1-2; clone size: NA; CDR3 DNA: TGTGCCAGCCAAGCTTCTGGACAGGGACGGTCTGGCTACACCTTC; CDR3 protein: CASQASGQGRSGYTF
V gene: TRBV7-2; D gene: TRBD2; J gene: TRBJ2-1; clone size: NA; CDR3 DNA: TGTGCCAGCAGCTTAGCGCGGGGGGGCTACAATGAGCAGTTCTTC; CDR3 protein: CASSLARGGYNEQFF
V gene: TRBV5-1; D gene: NA; J gene: TRBJ1-4; clone size: NA; CDR3 DNA: TGCGCCAGCAGCTCTAAGGGAGTGGGTGAAAAACTGTTTTTT; CDR3 protein: CASSSKGVGEKLFF
V gene: TRBV23-1; D gene: NA; J gene: TRBJ2-6; clone size: NA; CDR3 DNA: TGCGCCAGCAGTCATCAGGGGAGTCTGTACCAGTATCGAGCAGGGGCCAACGTCCTGACTTTC; CDR3 protein: CASSHQGSLYQYRAGANVLTF
V gene: TRBV28; D gene: NA; J gene: TRBJ1-2; clone size: few; CDR3 DNA: TGTGCCAGCAGTACCGACAGGATTGGCTACACCTTC; CDR3 protein: CASSTDRIGYTF
V gene: TRBV27; D gene: TRBD1; J gene: TRBJ1-2; clone size: NA; CDR3 DNA: TGTGCCAGCAGTCGGGACAGGGATGGCTACACCTTC; CDR3 protein: CASSRDRDGYTF
V gene: TRBV4-1; D gene: TRBD1; J gene: TRBJ1-1; clone size: NA; CDR3 DNA: TGCGCCAGCAGCCAAGGTGGACAGGGGATGCGTCCTTTCTTT; CDR3 protein: CASSQGGQGMRPFF
V gene: TRBV7-9; D gene: TRBD1; J gene: TRBJ2-6; clone size: NA; CDR3 DNA: TGTGCCAGCAGCCAGACAGGGGCTGGGGCCAACGTCCTGACTTTC; CDR3 protein: CASSQTGAGANVLTF
V gene: TRBV19; D gene: TRBD1; J gene: TRBJ2-4; clone size: NA; CDR3 DNA: TGTGCCAGTAGTGAGTTGACAGGGGAGGCCAAAAACATTCAGTACTTC; CDR3 protein: CASSELTGEAKNIQYF
V gene: TRBV7-9; D gene: TRBD1; J gene: TRBJ1-4; clone size: NA; CDR3 DNA: TGTGCCAGCAGCCGGGACAGGGTTAATGAAAAACTGTTTTTT; CDR3 protein: CASSRDRVNEKLFF
V gene: TRBV20-1; D gene: NA; J gene: TRBJ2-4; clone size: NA; CDR3 DNA: TGCAGCGGAGCGGCCAAAAACATTCAGTACTTC; CDR3 protein: CSGAAKNIQYF
V gene: TRBV7-2; D gene: NA; J gene: TRBJ1-6; clone size: NA; CDR3 DNA: TGTGCCAGCAGCCCTAGCCCCCCCAAGAGACATAATTCACCCCTCCACTTT; CDR3 protein: CASSPSPPKRHNSPLHF
V gene: TRBV28; D gene: NA; J gene: TRBJ1-1; clone size: few; CDR3 DNA: TGTGCCAGCACCCCCTCCGGGACACAAAACACTGAAGCTTTCTTT; CDR3 protein: CASTPSGTQNTEAFF
V gene: TRBV2; D gene: TRBD1; J gene: TRBJ2-7; clone size: NA; CDR3 DNA: TGTGCCAGCAGGCAGACAGGGTCCTCCTACGAGCAGTACTTC; CDR3 protein: CASRQTGSSYEQYF
V gene: TRBV12-3/TRBV12-4; D gene: NA; J gene: TRBJ2-5; clone size: NA; CDR3 DNA: TGTGCCAGCAGTTTGGGGGGACAAGAGACCCAGTACTTC; CDR3 protein: CASSLGGQETQYF
V gene: TRBV11-3; D gene: NA; J gene: TRBJ2-4; clone size: few; CDR3 DNA: TGTGCCAGCAGCTCACTGGGGGGAAACATTCAGTACTTC; CDR3 protein: CASSSLGGNIQYF
V gene: TRBV23-1; D gene: TRBD1; J gene: TRBJ2-2; clone size: once; CDR3 DNA: TGCGCCAGCAGTCGAATCGCCGGGACAGGGGTAATCACCGGGGAGCTGTTTTTT; CDR3 protein: CASSRIAGTGVITGELFF